This entry lists 17 T cell receptor beta chains sequenced from one sample in a study of OX40 agonist ivuxolimab in advanced cancers. Sequencing was performed with immunoSEQ multiplex PCR; in TCRdb, only in-frame clones are kept and a portion is missing. The sample holds about 58,000 clones; approximately 78% are singletons and the top ten take approximately 0.7%. The specimen was CD4+ or CD8+ T cells sorted from blood, collected in a trial of the OX40 agonist ivuxolimab. These TCRs come from an adult with an advanced solid tumor such as melanoma, head and neck, liver or kidney cancer.

Only one count was recorded for this clone. In DNA form, the CDR3 reads TGTGCCAGCAGCTCTGGGACAGGTAGGGGTTATGGCTACACCTTC. It translates to CASSSGTGRGYGYTF. The chain uses TRBV9 and TRBJ1-2; 8 positions agree with TRBD1. V lost 4 bases, J lost 5 bases, and 10 bases stayed unmatched. In germline, CDR1 is SGDLS, CDR2 YYNGEE. The length of the CDR3 is 15 residues.

This sequence joins TRBV14 and TRBJ2-5; D is uncertain. CDR1 is SGHDN, CDR2 FVKESK, per germline. The V end was cut by 1 base, the J end by 7 bases, with 19 bases between. CDR3 length: 16 amino acids. CDR3 sequence (DNA): TGTGCCAGCAGCCAAGCACGGAGACCGTCCTTAGGGACCCAGTACTTC. Protein product: CASSQARRPSLGTQYF.

The chain uses TRBV7-3 and TRBJ2-7; tentatively, D is TRBD1 or TRBD2 (5 bases each). Germline values: CDR1 SGHTA, CDR2 FQGTGA. The CDR3 sequence is 13 residues long. The V gene lost 1 base and the J gene lost 7 bases, with 11 bases spanning the gap. CDR3 amino acids: CASSLNRGGEQYF. The CDR3 nucleotides read TGTGCCAGCAGCTTAAATCGGGGCGGGGAGCAGTACTTC.

The chain combines TRBV4-1 with TRBJ2-1, with D maybe TRBD2 (5 bases). The CDR3 contains 17 residues. The germline V gene encodes CDR1 MGHRA and CDR2 YSYEKL. The V end lost 3 bases, the J end lost 5 bases, and 20 bases lay between the germline ends. CDR3 bases: TGCGCCAGCAGCCAGATAGCCTTAGGACTGGTAGACAATGAGCAGTTCTTC. This sequence encodes CASSQIALGLVDNEQFF.

This chain uses TRBV21-1 with TRBJ1-5. TRBV21-1 corresponds to a pseudogene. The CDR3 has 13 amino acids. The CDR3 DNA follows: TGTGCCAGCAGCATTTCGTTCCATCAGCCCCAGCATTTT. It encodes CASSISFHQPQHF.

This chain uses TRBV7-9 with TRBJ2-3; TRBD1 is a possible D gene (6 bases). Germline V gene data show CDR1 as SEHNR and CDR2 as FQNEAQ (reference sequence). V was shortened by 0 bases and J by 5 bases, with 15 bases between the two germline ends. There are 16 residues in the CDR3. The CDR3 loop is CASSLARTVFVDTQYF. CDR3 sequence (DNA): TGTGCCAGCAGCTTAGCCCGGACAGTTTTTGTAGATACGCAGTATTTT.

V is TRBV5-1 and J is TRBJ1-2; TRBD1 is a possible D gene (6 bases). The germline V and J ends were trimmed by 0 bases and 8 bases, with 11 bases remaining between them. From germline, CDR1 is SGHRS and CDR2 YFSETQ. This CDR3 has 13 residues. The CDR3 DNA sequence: TGCGCCAGCAGCTTGGACAGGGTGAAGGGCTACACCTTC. This translates into CASSLDRVKGYTF.

The chain employs TRBV11-1 and TRBJ2-1; 10 bases are a match to TRBD1. CDR1 and CDR2 from the germline V gene are SGHAT and FQDESV (reference sequence). The CDR3 length is 15 residues. With 3 bases clipped from V and 6 bases from J, the junction kept 5 bases outside the gene matches. This chain's CDR3 is CASSLDRGERNEQFF. CDR3 coding DNA: TGTGCCAGCAGCTTGGACAGGGGGGAGCGCAATGAGCAGTTCTTC.

V gene TRBV9 combines with J gene TRBJ1-1, with D unclear. There are 15 residues in the CDR3. The germline V gene has CDR1 SGDLS and CDR2 YYNGEE. The ends were cut back, 2 bases at V and 5 bases at J, with 16 bases in the middle. The CDR3 loop is CASSVLVNFVTEAFF. CDR3 in DNA: TGTGCCAGCAGCGTCCTCGTGAATTTTGTTACTGAAGCTTTCTTT.

This clone was seen a single time. Here the CDR3 DNA reads TGTGCCAGCAGCTTAGATATGGTCGGGGGGGCCGTAGATACGCAGTATTTT. It translates to CASSLDMVGGAVDTQYF. The chain recombines TRBV7-8 with TRBJ2-3; TRBD2 matches 8 bases. The germline V gene has CDR1 SGHVS and CDR2 FQNEAQ. The CDR3 has 17 residues. V dropped 1 base and J dropped 5; count of bases not matched to a gene: 11.

This clone appeared once. DNA of the CDR3: TGTGCCAGCAGCGGGCGGACAGGGGTAATTTCCTACAATGAGCAGTTCTTC. This sequence encodes CASSGRTGVISYNEQFF. The gene calls are TRBV5-8 and TRBJ2-1; 9 positions match TRBD1. This CDR3 is 17 amino acids long. The V segment lost 4 bases and the J segment 1 base; nucleotides outside the gene matches: 9. Germline CDR1 reads SGHTS; CDR2 reads YDEGEE.

The chain employs TRBV5-1 and TRBJ2-1; 11 nucleotides line up with TRBD2. With V trimmed by 0 bases and J by 5 bases, 7 bases remained unmatched. The germline V gene has CDR1 SGHRS and CDR2 YFSETQ. The CDR3 extends over 17 amino acids. The CDR3 region is CASSLGASGGMNNEQFF. CDR3 DNA: TGCGCCAGCAGCTTGGGGGCTAGCGGGGGGATGAACAATGAGCAGTTCTTC.

The chain recombines TRBV19 with TRBJ2-2, with D perhaps TRBD1 (6 bases). Germline lookup yields CDR1 LNHDA and CDR2 SQIVND (reference sequence). V was trimmed by 6 bases and J by 6 bases, leaving 14 bases between them. CDR3 length: 14 amino acids. This chain's CDR3 is CASRATGPAGELFF. DNA of the CDR3: TGTGCCAGTAGGGCCACAGGGCCCGCCGGGGAGCTGTTTTTT.

This CDR3 is CATQVGGAGETQYF. Here the CDR3 DNA reads TGTGCCACCCAGGTAGGGGGGGCGGGAGAGACCCAGTACTTC. The V call is TRBV28, the J call TRBJ2-5; tentatively, D is TRBD2 (7 bases). V gave up 10 bases and J gave up 4 bases, with 19 bases separating them. Germline loops: CDR1 MDHEN, CDR2 SYDVKM. This CDR3 region has 14 residues.

This clone appeared once. This chain uses TRBV2 with TRBJ2-5; unclear D gene. The CDR3 sequence is 15 residues long. The V end lost 2 bases, the J end lost 4 bases, and 14 bases lay between the germline ends. Germline V gene data show CDR1 as SNHLY and CDR2 as FYNNEI. CDR3 sequence: CASSESSGSGETQYF. CDR3 nucleotides: TGTGCCAGCAGTGAATCGTCCGGGTCGGGAGAGACCCAGTACTTC.

The gene calls are TRBV5-1 and TRBJ1-6; 7 bases are shared with TRBD1. The germline V gene encodes CDR1 SGHRS and CDR2 YFSETQ. Trimming at V came to 0 bases and at J to 7 bases, leaving 7 bases not matched to a gene. There are 16 residues in the CDR3. The CDR3 loop reads CASSLAGGGLNSPLHF. DNA of the CDR3: TGCGCCAGCAGCTTGGCCGGAGGGGGCCTAAATTCACCCCTCCACTTT.

The J gene is TRBJ1-1, the V gene TRBV5-5; a possible D gene is TRBD1 (5 bases). The CDR3 has 12 amino acids. Germline CDR1 is SGHKS and CDR2 is YYEKEE (reference sequence). Deletions cut 5 bases from V and 7 bases from J, with 12 bases between. CDR3 loop: CASSREGVEAFF. In nucleotides, the CDR3 is TGTGCCAGCAGTCGGGAAGGGGTTGAAGCTTTCTTT.